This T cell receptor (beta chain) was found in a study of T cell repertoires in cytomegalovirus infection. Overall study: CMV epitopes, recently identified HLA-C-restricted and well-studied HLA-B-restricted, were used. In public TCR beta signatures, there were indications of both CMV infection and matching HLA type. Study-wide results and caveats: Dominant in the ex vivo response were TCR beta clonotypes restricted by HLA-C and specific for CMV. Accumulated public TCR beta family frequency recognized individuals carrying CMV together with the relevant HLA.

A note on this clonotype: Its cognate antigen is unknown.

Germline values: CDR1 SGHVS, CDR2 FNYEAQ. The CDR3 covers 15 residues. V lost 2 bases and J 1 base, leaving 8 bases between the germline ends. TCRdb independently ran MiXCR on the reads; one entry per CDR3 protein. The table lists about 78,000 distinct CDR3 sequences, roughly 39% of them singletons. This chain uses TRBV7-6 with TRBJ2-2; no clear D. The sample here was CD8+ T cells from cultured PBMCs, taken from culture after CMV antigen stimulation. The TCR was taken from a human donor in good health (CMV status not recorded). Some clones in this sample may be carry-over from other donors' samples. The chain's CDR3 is CASSLTDENTGELFF. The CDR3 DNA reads TGTGCCAGCAGCTTAACAGACGAGAACACCGGGGAGCTGTTTTTT.